The 29 T cell receptor beta chains below were found in one sample sequenced in a study of shared clonotypes between healthy human individuals (dated by TCRdb to the early 2020s). Libraries were constructed by the immunoSEQ multiplex PCR assay. Sourced from immuneACCESS, this table was stored by TCRdb with only in-frame sequences that have V and J called. A share of the clones is absent; for the studies checked, an unresolved V gene accounts for under half, and the remainder has no known explanation. The sample includes more than 2,000,000 clones, with roughly 93% observed a single time. The biggest ten clones account for 0.39% of the sample. Source material: naive CD4+ T cells from PBMCs. The label giving this sample's cell subset or site can be read as: CD45RA+ positively selected. The source is a man between 18 and 35 years old in good health. Some clones in this sample may be carry-over from other donors' samples.

With respect to this clone: Other nucleotide sequences from this sample produce the same CDR3. The chain carries TRBV10-3 and TRBJ2-5, with D hard to call. The germline CDR1 and CDR2 sequences are ENHRY and SYGVKD. V dropped 4 bases and J dropped 4 bases, with 4 bases sitting between them. The CDR3 is 11 amino acids. The CDR3 coding sequence is TGTGCCATCAGTGTCGGAGAGACCCAGTACTTC. Translated, it gives CAISVGETQYF.

The chain is built from TRBV5-4 and TRBJ2-2; TRBD2 agrees at 10 bases. The CDR3 is 18 residues long. Germline lookup yields CDR1 SGHNT and CDR2 YYREEE (reference sequence). V was clipped by 4 bases and J by 4 bases; unmatched bases: 13. CDR3 DNA sequence: TGTGCCAGCAGCCGCTGGCCTAGCGGGAGCGGGGTCACCGGGGAGCTGTTTTTT. Protein sequence: CASSRWPSGSGVTGELFF.

The V call is TRBV9, the J call TRBJ2-1, with 7 bases that match TRBD2. Germline V gives CDR1 SGDLS, CDR2 YYNGEE. V was clipped by 3 bases and J by 3 bases; unmatched bases: 9. This CDR3 spans 16 amino acids. As DNA, the CDR3 is TGTGCCAGCAGCGGGCGTCTAGCGGTGGTCTACAATGAGCAGTTCTTC. As protein: CASSGRLAVVYNEQFF.

The rearrangement joins TRBV19 to TRBJ2-5; 8 bases match TRBD1. Unmatched junction bases numbered 14, after V lost 4 bases and J lost 4 bases. The CDR3 runs 17 residues. CDR1 is LNHDA, CDR2 SQIVND, per germline (reference sequence). CDR3 loop: CASSKNTGGIGVETQYF. Here the CDR3 DNA reads TGTGCCAGTAGTAAAAATACAGGGGGTATAGGAGTAGAGACCCAGTACTTC.

The rearrangement joins TRBV28 to TRBJ1-2; no reliable D call. Trimming stripped 2 bases from V and 7 bases from J, with 5 bases between. This CDR3 is 11 amino acids long. In germline, CDR1 is MDHEN, CDR2 SYDVKM. CDR3: CASSLKRGYTF. CDR3 bases: TGTGCCAGCAGTTTAAAGCGTGGCTACACCTTC.

CDR3 residues: CASSNPDGSTDTQYF. CDR3 coding DNA: TGTGCCAGCAGCAACCCGGACGGTAGCACAGATACGCAGTATTTT. The rearrangement uses TRBV9 and TRBJ2-3; D is unresolved. Per the germline V gene, CDR1 is SGDLS and CDR2 is YYNGEE. CDR3 size: 15 residues. Trimming left V 4 bases short and J 0 bases short, with 12 bases between. Together with reference TRBV9 and TRBJ2-3, the CDR3 gives the full variable domain: DSGVTQTPKHLITATGQRVTLRCSPRSGDLSVYWYQQSLDQGLQFLIQYYNGEERAKGNILERFSAQQFPDLHSELNLSSLELGDSALYFCASSNPDGSTDTQYFGPGTRLTVL.

This clone was observed a single time. The rearrangement uses TRBV7-3 and TRBJ2-2; D may match TRBD1 or TRBD2 (5 bases each). This CDR3 contains 16 residues. Trimming pared 4 bases from V and 5 bases from J, leaving 17 bases between. Germline assignment: CDR1 SGHTA and CDR2 FQGTGA. The CDR3 here is CASSSSGPRSTGELFF. The CDR3 bases are TGTGCCAGCAGCTCTTCGGGACCCAGAAGTACCGGGGAGCTGTTTTTT.

The rearrangement links TRBV11-2 to TRBJ1-1, with D uncertain. Deletions cut 3 bases from V and 1 base from J, with 6 bases between. CDR3 size: 13 residues. Germline V gene data show CDR1 as SGHAT and CDR2 as FQNNGV. The CDR3: CASSFDQNTEAFF. For the CDR3, the DNA is TGTGCCAGCAGCTTCGATCAGAACACTGAAGCTTTCTTT.

The V call is TRBV4-1, the J call TRBJ1-1; 10 bases map to TRBD1. This CDR3 has 16 residues. V trimming: 5 bases; J trimming: 0 bases; junction bases outside the gene matches: 6. Germline lookup yields CDR1 MGHRA and CDR2 YSYEKL. The chain's CDR3 is CASSSRGTGVNTEAFF. In DNA, the CDR3 is TGCGCCAGCAGCTCGCGGGGGACAGGGGTGAACACTGAAGCTTTCTTT.

The rearrangement uses TRBV7-9 and TRBJ1-1, with a weak D call TRBD1 (6 bases). Trimming took 6 bases from V and 8 from J, leaving 13 bases between them. CDR1 and CDR2 from the germline V gene are SEHNR and FQNEAQ (reference sequence). CDR3 size: 12 residues. For the CDR3, the DNA is TGTGCCAGCAGTCCACAGGGTATCGAAGCTTTCTTT. Protein: CASSPQGIEAFF.

This chain connects TRBV10-3 to TRBJ1-4; D unclear. The CDR3 length is 15 residues. V was shortened by 4 bases and J by 2 bases, with 11 bases between the two germline ends. The germline V gene encodes CDR1 ENHRY and CDR2 SYGVKD. CDR3 residues: CAISGTMETNEKLFF. CDR3 in DNA: TGTGCCATCAGTGGTACGATGGAGACTAATGAAAAACTGTTTTTT.

This clone is a singleton in its sample. The V call is TRBV28, the J call TRBJ1-1, with D possibly being TRBD1 (6 bases). From germline, CDR1 is MDHEN and CDR2 SYDVKM. This CDR3 has 13 residues. Trimming took 6 bases from V and 1 from J, leaving 9 bases between them. DNA for the CDR3: TGTGCCAGCAGGGTAGGGGGGAACACTGAAGCTTTCTTT. It yields the protein CASRVGGNTEAFF.

This sequence joins TRBV28 and TRBJ1-1; no clear D gene. Trimming took 9 bases from V and 1 from J, leaving 12 bases between them. The CDR3 loop spans 13 amino acids. Germline V lookup: CDR1 MDHEN, CDR2 SYDVKM. The CDR3 DNA reads as TGTGCCAGTATGAGGCCGAAGAACACTGAAGCTTTCTTT. Its protein product is CASMRPKNTEAFF.

The rearrangement links TRBV7-9 to TRBJ2-7; the match to TRBD2 covers 12 bases. Germline V gene data show CDR1 as SEHNR and CDR2 as FQNEAQ (reference sequence). With 5 bases clipped from V and 3 bases from J, the junction kept 8 bases outside the gene matches. CDR3 length: 16 amino acids. CDR3 sequence (DNA): TGTGCCAGCAGCCGCACTAGCGGGAGGCTGGACTACGAGCAGTACTTC. Translating gives CASSRTSGRLDYEQYF. Full variable domain (missing parts from reference TRBV7-9 and TRBJ2-7): DTGVSQNPRHKITKRGQNVTFRCDPISEHNRLYWYRQTLGQGPEFLTYFQNEAQLEKSRLLSDRFSAERPKGSFSTLEIQRTEQGDSAMYLCASSRTSGRLDYEQYFGPGTRLTVT.

This rearrangement joins TRBV10-3 to TRBJ2-7, with 8 bases lining up with TRBD1. Trimming cost V 4 bases and J 2 bases; bases outside gene matches: 7. There are 15 residues in the CDR3. CDR1 is ENHRY and CDR2 is SYGVKD in the germline V gene. The DNA of the CDR3 is TGTGCCATCAGTGGGGGACAGGCCTACCCCTACGAGCAGTACTTC. Residues: CAISGGQAYPYEQYF.

The rearrangement uses TRBV15 and TRBJ1-5; the D is unclear. Trimming took 0 bases from V and 6 from J, leaving 12 bases between them. The V gene's germline CDR1 is LNHNV and CDR2 YYDKDF (reference sequence). The CDR3 runs 15 residues. The CDR3 sequence: CATSRDLGSGQPQHF. As DNA, the CDR3 is TGTGCCACCAGCAGAGATCTAGGTTCTGGTCAGCCCCAGCATTTT.

The rearrangement joins TRBV6-1 to TRBJ2-7; TRBD2 might be the D (7 bases). The germline V gene encodes CDR1 MNHNS and CDR2 SASEGT. There are 15 residues in the CDR3. The V gene lost 2 bases and the J gene lost 5 bases, with 16 bases spanning the gap. The CDR3 coding sequence is TGTGCCAGCAGTGAACTAGGGGGAGGGCCCCACGAGCAGTACTTC. It encodes CASSELGGGPHEQYF.

The V gene is TRBV5-1, the J gene TRBJ1-2; 7 bases match TRBD1. The J segment lost 4 bases and the V segment lost 3 bases, leaving 12 bases of the junction unmatched. Per germline, CDR1 SGHRS and CDR2 YFSETQ. The CDR3 is 16 residues long. The CDR3 loop reads CASSSYRGHSTYGYTF. The CDR3 nucleotides are TGCGCCAGCAGCTCCTACAGGGGCCACAGCACCTATGGCTACACCTTC.

The V gene is TRBV9, the J gene TRBJ2-7; tentatively, D is TRBD1 (5 bases). The germline V gene encodes CDR1 SGDLS and CDR2 YYNGEE. The V gene lost 4 bases and the J gene lost 3 bases, with 11 bases spanning the gap. CDR3 length: 13 amino acids. CDR3 residues: CASSPRQSYEQYF. The CDR3 DNA reads as TGTGCCAGCAGCCCCCGACAGAGCTACGAGCAGTACTTC.

The rearrangement links TRBV6-5 to TRBJ2-7; D uncertain. Germline assignment: CDR1 MNHEY and CDR2 SVGAGI. The length of the CDR3 is 12 residues. V was clipped by 3 bases and J by 12 bases, with 15 bases between them. CDR3 bases: TGTGCCAGCAGTTATTTGAGAAGTCAGCTGTACTTC. Translating it yields CASSYLRSQLYF.

The chain combines TRBV4-2 with TRBJ1-5; D not resolved. CDR3 length equals 19 residues. Trimming took 0 bases from V and 1 from J, leaving 19 bases between them. In germline, CDR1 is LGHNA, CDR2 YNFKEQ. The DNA for the CDR3 is TGTGCCAGCAGCCAAGAAGCGGCCAGCTATAGTTTAAGCAATCAGCCCCAGCATTTT. Translating it yields CASSQEAASYSLSNQPQHF.

The chain couples TRBV2 to TRBJ1-2, with D unresolved. The V end lost 6 bases, the J end lost 7 bases, and 18 bases lay between the germline ends. Germline V CDR1 and CDR2: SNHLY, FYNNEI. The CDR3 covers 14 residues. DNA of the CDR3: TGTGCCAGCAGGGGGAATCGGCAGGCTCCTGGCTACACCTTC. It yields the protein CASRGNRQAPGYTF.

A single count supports this clone. The J gene is TRBJ1-2, the V gene TRBV11-2; TRBD1 might be the D (5 bases). V dropped 0 bases and J dropped 5 bases, with 16 bases sitting between them. Germline assignment: CDR1 SGHAT and CDR2 FQNNGV. CDR3 length equals 16 residues. In DNA form, the CDR3 reads TGTGCCAGCAGCTTAGAATGGGAGGGGCGCCGATATGGCTACACCTTC. Translating gives CASSLEWEGRRYGYTF.

The chain links TRBV9 to TRBJ2-3, with TRBD2 identical over 7 bases. This CDR3 spans 16 amino acids. V trimming: 3 bases; J trimming: 5 bases; junction bases outside the gene matches: 12. The germline V gene has CDR1 SGDLS and CDR2 YYNGEE. CDR3 loop: CASSARRSWEGDTQYF. The CDR3 coding sequence is TGTGCCAGCAGCGCCCGCCGTTCGTGGGAGGGAGATACGCAGTATTTT.

The V call is TRBV30, the J call TRBJ2-3; D gene unclear. V was trimmed by 5 bases and J by 1 base, leaving 7 bases between them. The germline V gene encodes CDR1 GTSNPN and CDR2 SVGIG (reference sequence). The CDR3 runs to 12 residues. CDR3 in amino acids: CAWDPGTDTQYF. CDR3 nucleotide sequence: TGTGCCTGGGACCCAGGCACAGATACGCAGTATTTT. The full variable domain, its missing parts supplied by reference TRBV30 and TRBJ2-3, is SQTIHQWPATLVQPVGSPLSLECTVEGTSNPNLYWYRQAAGRGLQLLFYSVGIGQISSEVPQNLSASRPQDRQFILSSKKLLLSDSGFYLCAWDPGTDTQYFGPGTRLTVL.

The chain has TRBV30 and TRBJ2-7, with 9 bases aligning to TRBD1. Looked up from germline, CDR1 is GTSNPN and CDR2 is SVGIG (reference sequence). Germline trimming cut 1 base from V and 0 bases from J; bases unmatched to any gene: 16. This CDR3 has 19 amino acids. This CDR3 is CAWSGDRDRELAVSYEQYF. The CDR3 DNA reads TGTGCCTGGAGTGGAGACCGGGACAGGGAGTTGGCAGTCTCCTACGAGCAGTACTTC. The full variable domain, its missing parts supplied by reference TRBV30 and TRBJ2-7, is SQTIHQWPATLVQPVGSPLSLECTVEGTSNPNLYWYRQAAGRGLQLLFYSVGIGQISSEVPQNLSASRPQDRQFILSSKKLLLSDSGFYLCAWSGDRDRELAVSYEQYFGPGTRLTVT.

The rearrangement uses TRBV20-1 and TRBJ2-3; the D is unclear. Trimming stripped 6 bases from V and 3 bases from J, with 7 bases between. This CDR3 is built from 11 residues. CDR1 is DFQATT and CDR2 is SNEGSKA in the germline V gene (reference sequence). CDR3 nucleotides: TGCAGTGCCCCCGCAACAGATACGCAGTATTTT. Translated: CSAPATDTQYF.

The CDR3 DNA is TGCGCCAGCAGCTTGGAGGGACCACAATATAATACGCAGTATTTT. Translation gives CASSLEGPQYNTQYF. This chain joins TRBV5-1 and TRBJ2-3; D might be TRBD1 or TRBD2, each matching 5 bases. The V end lost 0 bases, the J end lost 7 bases, and 15 bases lay between the germline ends. CDR1 and CDR2 from the germline V gene are SGHRS and YFSETQ. This CDR3 contains 15 residues. Complete variable domain (other parts from reference TRBV5-1 and TRBJ2-3): KAGVTQTPRYLIKTRGQQVTLSCSPISGHRSVSWYQQTPGQGLQFLFEYFSETQRNKGNFPGRFSGRQFSNSRSEMNVSTLELGDSALYLCASSLEGPQYNTQYFGPGTRLTVL.

The chain carries TRBV5-1 and TRBJ2-1, with unresolved D. Germline V gene lookup returns CDR1 SGHRS and CDR2 YFSETQ. This CDR3 region has 13 residues. Trimming took 6 bases from V and 3 from J, leaving 10 bases between them. DNA for the CDR3: TGCGCCAGCAAAGTGGTGGGCTACAATGAGCAGTTCTTC. Translation: CASKVVGYNEQFF.